These T cell receptor beta chains were read from a single sample in a study of breast tumors, draining lymph nodes, adjacent tissues. TCRdb re-called the multiplex PCR reads through MiXCR, storing one row per CDR3 protein. The sample has about 140,000 distinct CDR3 sequences; over 25% are singletons. Sequencing was performed on axillary lymph node tissue. These receptors were collected from a female donor with breast cancer. Some clones in this sample may be carry-over from other donors' samples. CDR3s include the opening cysteine and the closing phenylalanine or tryptophan. D genes are given only for firm matches. Size is stated for part of the rows, as once, few or many counts, or as a class when the clone is expanded.

size	J	D	V	DNA	CDR3
.	TRBJ2-7	.	TRBV28	TGTGCCAGCAGTCCCCCCCCCGGACACGAGCAGTACTTC	CASSPPPGHEQYF
many	TRBJ2-3	TRBD2	TRBV12-5	TGTGCTAGTGGGGCCGGGACTAGTGGGTATGGCACAGATACGCAGTATTTT	CASGAGTSGYGTDTQYF
many	TRBJ1-6	TRBD1	TRBV5-6	TGTGCCAGCAGCCGCCTTTGGACAGGGAATTCACCCCTCCACTTT	CASSRLWTGNSPLHF
many	TRBJ1-4	.	TRBV20-1	TGCAGTGCTAGCCAGCTTAATGAAAAACTGTTTTTT	CSASQLNEKLFF
.	TRBJ1-6	TRBD1	TRBV13	TGTGCCAGGGGCTTCGACAGGGGTAATTCACCCCTCCACTTT	CARGFDRGNSPLHF
many	TRBJ2-3	TRBD1	TRBV12-3/TRBV12-4	TGTGCCAGCGGGACAGGGGGGGGAGATACGCAGTATTTT	CASGTGGGDTQYF
.	TRBJ2-7	TRBD2	TRBV5-1	TGCGCCAGCAGCTCGGATGGACTAGCGGGCAAATCCTACGAGCAGTACTTC	CASSSDGLAGKSYEQYF
.	TRBJ2-4	.	TRBV3-1	TGTGCCAGCAGCCAAGATCTAGCCAAAAACATTCAGTACTTC	CASSQDLAKNIQYF
once	TRBJ1-5	.	TRBV2	TGTGCCAGCAGGCGAGAGACAGTTAGCAATCAGCTCCAGCAATTT	CASRRETVSNQLQQF
few	TRBJ1-1	.	TRBV4-1	TGCGCCAGCAGCCAAGATTATGGGAGGAATGTTCTCACGCTGGATGCTTTCTTT	CASSQDYGRNVLTLDAFF
.	TRBJ2-1	TRBD2	TRBV20-1	TGCAGTGCCCTCGCCGGACTAGCGGACACAGATACGCAGTTCTTC	CSALAGLADTDTQFF
many	TRBJ2-1	.	TRBV5-1	TGCGCCAGCAGCAAACAAACAGGGTATGAGCAGTTCTTC	CASSKQTGYEQFF
.	TRBJ1-2	.	TRBV7-8	TGTGCCAGCAGCTCCTACCCGACAGTTCATACCTATGGCTGCATCTTC	CASSSYPTVHTYGCIF
.	TRBJ1-2	.	TRBV7-9	TGTGCCAGCAGCAACACCTTCTCTGGAAACACCTTC	CASSNTFSGNTF
medium-sized	TRBJ1-2	.	TRBV15	TGTGCCACCAGCTCAGACCTTATGGAGGGGAGGACCTTC	CATSSDLMEGRTF
many	TRBJ1-3	.	TRBV27	TGTGCCAGCAGTTTAAGTTCCTCTGGAAACACCATATATTTT	CASSLSSSGNTIYF